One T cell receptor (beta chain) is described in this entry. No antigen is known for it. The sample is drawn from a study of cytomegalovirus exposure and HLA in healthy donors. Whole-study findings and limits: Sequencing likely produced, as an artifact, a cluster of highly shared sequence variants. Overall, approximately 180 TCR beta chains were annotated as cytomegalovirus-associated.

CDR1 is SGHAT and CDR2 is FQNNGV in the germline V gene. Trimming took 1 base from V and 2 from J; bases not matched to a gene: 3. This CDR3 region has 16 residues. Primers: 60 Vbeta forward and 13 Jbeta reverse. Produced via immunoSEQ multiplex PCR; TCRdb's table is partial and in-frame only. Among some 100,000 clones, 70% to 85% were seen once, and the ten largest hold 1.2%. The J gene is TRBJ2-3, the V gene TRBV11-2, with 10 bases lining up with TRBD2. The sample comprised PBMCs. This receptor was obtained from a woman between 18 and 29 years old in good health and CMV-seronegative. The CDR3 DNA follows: TGTGCCAGCAGCTTAGTAGCGGGGGGCCTCACAGATACGCAGTATTTT. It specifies CASSLVAGGLTDTQYF.